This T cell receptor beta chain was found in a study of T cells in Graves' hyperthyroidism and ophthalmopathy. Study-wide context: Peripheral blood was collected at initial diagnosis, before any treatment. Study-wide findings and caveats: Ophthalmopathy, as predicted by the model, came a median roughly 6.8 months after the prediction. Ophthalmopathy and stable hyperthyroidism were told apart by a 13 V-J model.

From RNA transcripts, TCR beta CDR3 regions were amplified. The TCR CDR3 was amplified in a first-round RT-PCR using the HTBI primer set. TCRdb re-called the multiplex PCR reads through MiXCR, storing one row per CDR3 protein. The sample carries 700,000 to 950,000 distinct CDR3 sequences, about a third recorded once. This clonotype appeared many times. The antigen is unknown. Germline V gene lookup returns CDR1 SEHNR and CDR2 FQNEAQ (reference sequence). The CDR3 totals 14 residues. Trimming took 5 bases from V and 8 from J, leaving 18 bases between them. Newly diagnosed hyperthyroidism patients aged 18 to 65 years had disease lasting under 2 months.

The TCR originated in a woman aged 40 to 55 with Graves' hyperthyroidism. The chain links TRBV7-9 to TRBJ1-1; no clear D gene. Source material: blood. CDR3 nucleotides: TGTGCCAGCAGCACTCACGGGCCCCCGGCCGAAGCTTTCTTT. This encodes CASSTHGPPAEAFF.